This is a list of T cell receptor beta chains from one sample in a study of T-cell reconstitution after alpha-beta-depleted transplantation in children. TCRdb re-derived calls from the PCR reads in MiXCR, one entry per CDR3 protein. The sample lists around 500,000 distinct CDR3 sequences; 23% were seen once. The sequences come from PBMCs, mostly from graft donor cells, collected 360 days after TCRalphabeta/CD19-depleted stem cell transplant. These receptors were collected from a boy in the first two years of life who had a stem cell transplant for acute myeloid leukemia, so the T cells may come from the graft donor. CDR3s include the opening cysteine and the closing phenylalanine or tryptophan. Fields, in order: D gene, J gene, V gene, clone size, CDR3 protein, CDR3 DNA. D genes are given only for firm matches. For some rows the clone size is stated as once, few or many, or as a class when expanded; others skip it.

d_gene: .; j_gene: TRBJ2-2; v_gene: TRBV5-8; abundance: many; CDR3aa: CASSFGLGVTGELFF; CDR3nt: TGTGCCAGCAGCTTCGGGCTAGGAGTCACCGGGGAGCTGTTTTTT
d_gene: .; j_gene: TRBJ2-3; v_gene: TRBV12-3/TRBV12-4; abundance: many; CDR3aa: CASRRRGLTDTQYF; CDR3nt: TGTGCCAGCAGACGGAGGGGGCTCACAGATACGCAGTATTTT
d_gene: .; j_gene: TRBJ1-4; v_gene: TRBV7-9; abundance: .; CDR3aa: CASSSARDTFNEKLFF; CDR3nt: TGTGCCAGCAGCTCAGCACGGGACACTTTTAATGAAAAACTGTTTTTT
d_gene: TRBD1; j_gene: TRBJ2-5; v_gene: TRBV4-1; abundance: many; CDR3aa: CASSQGTERETQYF; CDR3nt: TGCGCCAGCAGCCAGGGGACAGAAAGAGAGACCCAGTACTTC
d_gene: .; j_gene: TRBJ2-5; v_gene: TRBV21-1; abundance: .; CDR3aa: CASSKEILAQQETQYF; CDR3nt: TGTGCCAGCAGCAAAGAGATACTAGCACAGCAAGAGACCCAGTACTTC
d_gene: .; j_gene: TRBJ2-1; v_gene: TRBV29-1; abundance: .; CDR3aa: CSVDVAGDNEQFF; CDR3nt: TGCAGCGTTGACGTAGCAGGGGACAATGAGCAGTTCTTC
d_gene: .; j_gene: TRBJ2-3; v_gene: TRBV29-1; abundance: .; CDR3aa: CSGTTGIRDTQYF; CDR3nt: TGCAGCGGAACCACAGGGATTCGGGATACGCAGTATTTT
d_gene: .; j_gene: TRBJ2-7; v_gene: TRBV20-1; abundance: many; CDR3aa: CSATNPVDGAYEQYF; CDR3nt: TGCAGTGCTACCAACCCTGTGGACGGTGCCTACGAGCAGTACTTC
d_gene: .; j_gene: TRBJ1-5; v_gene: TRBV20-1; abundance: .; CDR3aa: CSASTTGGHSNQPQHF; CDR3nt: TGCAGTGCTAGTACGACAGGAGGTCATAGCAATCAGCCCCAGCATTTT
d_gene: .; j_gene: TRBJ1-3; v_gene: TRBV7-8; abundance: many; CDR3aa: CASSPRGSGNTIYF; CDR3nt: TGTGCCAGCAGCCCCAGAGGCTCTGGAAACACCATATATTTT
d_gene: .; j_gene: TRBJ2-5; v_gene: TRBV29-1; abundance: many; CDR3aa: CSVDEVQETQYF; CDR3nt: TGCAGCGTTGACGAGGTTCAAGAGACCCAGTACTTC
d_gene: .; j_gene: TRBJ1-1; v_gene: TRBV12-3/TRBV12-4; abundance: .; CDR3aa: CASSSLHRANQAFF; CDR3nt: TGTGCCAGCAGTTCGCTCCACAGGGCTAATCAAGCTTTCTTT
d_gene: .; j_gene: TRBJ2-5; v_gene: TRBV10-2; abundance: few; CDR3aa: CASTGGLQETQYF; CDR3nt: TGCGCCAGCACCGGAGGACTACAAGAGACCCAGTACTTC
d_gene: TRBD2; j_gene: TRBJ2-1; v_gene: TRBV5-1; abundance: .; CDR3aa: CASSLRGSSGVNEQFF; CDR3nt: TGCGCCAGCAGCTTGCGTGGCTCTAGCGGGGTTAATGAGCAGTTCTTC
d_gene: .; j_gene: TRBJ2-2; v_gene: TRBV15; abundance: .; CDR3aa: CATSRDRKLNTGELFF; CDR3nt: TGTGCCACCAGCAGAGATCGGAAACTGAACACCGGGGAGCTGTTTTTT
d_gene: TRBD1; j_gene: TRBJ2-5; v_gene: TRBV7-2; abundance: few; CDR3aa: CASSFRDSKETQYF; CDR3nt: TGTGCCAGCAGCTTCCGGGACAGTAAAGAGACCCAGTACTTC
d_gene: TRBD2; j_gene: TRBJ2-3; v_gene: TRBV19; abundance: .; CDR3aa: CASRGLAGGPHTPIPAITDTQYF; CDR3nt: TGTGCCAGTAGAGGACTAGCGGGGGGGCCGCACACTCCCATCCCCGCTATCACAGATACGCAGTATTTT
d_gene: TRBD1; j_gene: TRBJ1-1; v_gene: TRBV7-2; abundance: many; CDR3aa: CASSSGTAEAFF; CDR3nt: TGTGCCAGCAGCTCGGGGACAGCTGAAGCTTTCTTT
d_gene: .; j_gene: TRBJ2-5; v_gene: TRBV15; abundance: .; CDR3aa: CATSRGRAEETQYF; CDR3nt: TGTGCCACCAGCAGAGGGAGGGCAGAAGAGACCCAGTACTTC
d_gene: TRBD1; j_gene: TRBJ1-1; v_gene: TRBV6-5; abundance: few; CDR3aa: CASSYLGQGEAFF; CDR3nt: TGTGCCAGCAGTTACTTGGGACAGGGTGAAGCTTTCTTT
d_gene: .; j_gene: TRBJ1-1; v_gene: TRBV6-5; abundance: .; CDR3aa: CASSYARGRGGTEAFF; CDR3nt: TGTGCCAGCAGTTACGCGAGGGGACGGGGTGGCACTGAAGCTTTCTTT
d_gene: .; j_gene: TRBJ1-5; v_gene: TRBV9; abundance: .; CDR3aa: CASSAGYRSNQPQHF; CDR3nt: TGTGCCAGCAGCGCAGGGTATCGGAGCAATCAGCCCCAGCATTTT
d_gene: .; j_gene: TRBJ2-3; v_gene: TRBV20-1; abundance: many; CDR3aa: CSAHHFREWPTDTQYF; CDR3nt: TGCAGTGCTCACCATTTCAGGGAGTGGCCCACAGATACGCAGTATTTT